A selection of T cell receptor beta chains follows, all from one sample in a study of HIV-infected patients and healthy controls. TCRdb fed the 5' RACE reads into MiXCR, producing one record per CDR3 protein. The table has approximately 15,000 distinct CDR3 sequences, roughly 7.5% seen once; the top ten hold roughly 8.5%. Specimen: blood. The receptors come from an adult in good health. The CDR3 runs from the conserved cysteine through the conserved F or W. D genes are given only for firm matches. Some rows have no size entry. The others give once, few or many, or a class for an expanded clone.

j_call: TRBJ1-5; clone_size: medium-sized; v_call: TRBV12-3/TRBV12-4; d_call: -; cdr3_nt: TGTGCCAGCAGTTTTGGGCAGGGCAATCAGCCCCAGCATTTT; cdr3_aa: CASSFGQGNQPQHF
j_call: TRBJ1-1; clone_size: medium-sized; v_call: TRBV29-1; d_call: TRBD1; cdr3_nt: TGCAGCGTTGAGAGGGGGACAGGGGGTGGGACTGAAGCTTTCTTT; cdr3_aa: CSVERGTGGGTEAFF
j_call: TRBJ2-4; clone_size: medium-sized; v_call: TRBV7-7; d_call: TRBD1; cdr3_nt: TGTGCTGCCCACCCCGGGACAGAGATAGCCAAAAACATTCAGTACTTC; cdr3_aa: CAAHPGTEIAKNIQYF
j_call: TRBJ2-7; clone_size: many; v_call: TRBV7-9; d_call: -; cdr3_nt: TGTGCCAGCAGCTTTCGGGGCTACGAGCAGTACTTC; cdr3_aa: CASSFRGYEQYF
j_call: TRBJ1-5; clone_size: -; v_call: TRBV27; d_call: -; cdr3_nt: TGTGCCAGCAGTTTACGTGAACTGGGACAGCCCCAGCATTTT; cdr3_aa: CASSLRELGQPQHF
j_call: TRBJ2-1; clone_size: many; v_call: TRBV11-3; d_call: -; cdr3_nt: TGTGCCAGCAGCTTTAGGTTGGGCGACGAGACCCTGAATGAGCAGTTCTTC; cdr3_aa: CASSFRLGDETLNEQFF
j_call: TRBJ2-7; clone_size: medium-sized; v_call: TRBV6-5; d_call: TRBD1; cdr3_nt: TGTGCCAGCAGCCTCCGGGACAGGGCCCACGAGCAGTACTTC; cdr3_aa: CASSLRDRAHEQYF
j_call: TRBJ2-5; clone_size: many; v_call: TRBV20-1; d_call: TRBD2; cdr3_nt: TGCAGTGCTAGAGAGGTGCCCCGTCTAACTAGCGAAAGCGTCCAAGAGACCCAGTACTTC; cdr3_aa: CSAREVPRLTSESVQETQYF
j_call: TRBJ1-1; clone_size: many; v_call: TRBV20-1; d_call: -; cdr3_nt: TGCAGTGCCTCACAGGGCCCCACTGAAGCTTTCTTT; cdr3_aa: CSASQGPTEAFF
j_call: TRBJ1-1; clone_size: many; v_call: TRBV20-1; d_call: -; cdr3_nt: TGCAGTGCTATGGCTGAAAGAAGCAGTTCCGGTCACACTGAAGCTTTCTTT; cdr3_aa: CSAMAERSSSGHTEAFF
j_call: TRBJ1-5; clone_size: many; v_call: TRBV20-1; d_call: -; cdr3_nt: TGCAGTGCCATCGACAGCCTCGCAGCCCAGCATTTT; cdr3_aa: CSAIDSLAAQHF
j_call: TRBJ1-1; clone_size: -; v_call: TRBV15; d_call: -; cdr3_nt: TGTGCCACCAGCAGAGATAGGGGGGGAGGGTACACTGAAGCTTTCTTT; cdr3_aa: CATSRDRGGGYTEAFF
j_call: TRBJ1-5; clone_size: many; v_call: TRBV7-9; d_call: -; cdr3_nt: TGTGCCAGCAGCGGGGGGAGCAATCAGCCCCAGCATTTT; cdr3_aa: CASSGGSNQPQHF
j_call: TRBJ2-1; clone_size: many; v_call: TRBV20-1; d_call: TRBD2; cdr3_nt: TGCAGTGCTAGAGACTGGGGGGGACTAGCGGGGGGAAGCTCCTACAATGAGCAGTTCTTC; cdr3_aa: CSARDWGGLAGGSSYNEQFF
j_call: TRBJ2-3; clone_size: once; v_call: TRBV30; d_call: -; cdr3_nt: TGTGCCTGGGACGAACAGAGAGGGACGGTCACAGATACGCAGTATTTT; cdr3_aa: CAWDEQRGTVTDTQYF
j_call: TRBJ2-3; clone_size: many; v_call: TRBV6-5; d_call: TRBD2; cdr3_nt: TGTGCCAGCAGTTCGAAGCGGGGCGGATTGGATACGCAGTATTTT; cdr3_aa: CASSSKRGGLDTQYF
j_call: TRBJ1-1; clone_size: many; v_call: TRBV6-1; d_call: -; cdr3_nt: TGTGCCGGGGGCGGTAGACGCTTCACTGAAGCTTTCTTT; cdr3_aa: CAGGGRRFTEAFF
j_call: TRBJ1-2; clone_size: many; v_call: TRBV5-6; d_call: TRBD1; cdr3_nt: TGTGCCAGCAGCTTGGGACAGGGTTTTAACTATGGCTACACCTTC; cdr3_aa: CASSLGQGFNYGYTF
j_call: TRBJ2-6; clone_size: many; v_call: TRBV19; d_call: -; cdr3_nt: TGTGCCAGTAGTATGAACGGATTCTCTGGGGCCAACGTCCTGACTTTC; cdr3_aa: CASSMNGFSGANVLTF
j_call: TRBJ2-1; clone_size: medium-sized; v_call: TRBV20-1; d_call: -; cdr3_nt: TGCAGTGCTAGAGAGACGCGAAGTTACAATGAGCAGTTCTTC; cdr3_aa: CSARETRSYNEQFF
j_call: TRBJ2-5; clone_size: many; v_call: TRBV12-3/TRBV12-4; d_call: -; cdr3_nt: TGTGCCAGCAGTTTCGAGTTCCATATCGAGACCCAGTACTTC; cdr3_aa: CASSFEFHIETQYF
j_call: TRBJ2-7; clone_size: many; v_call: TRBV11-2; d_call: TRBD1; cdr3_nt: TGTGCCAGCAGCTTGGCCGGGACAGCCGCCTACGAGCAGTACTTC; cdr3_aa: CASSLAGTAAYEQYF
j_call: TRBJ1-3; clone_size: medium-sized; v_call: TRBV20-1; d_call: -; cdr3_nt: TGCAGTGCTAGATGGAGCTCTGGAAACACCATATATTTT; cdr3_aa: CSARWSSGNTIYF
j_call: TRBJ1-5; clone_size: many; v_call: TRBV7-2; d_call: -; cdr3_nt: TGTGCCAGCAGCCTGCCAAATCAGCCCCAGCATTTT; cdr3_aa: CASSLPNQPQHF
j_call: TRBJ2-7; clone_size: many; v_call: TRBV20-1; d_call: -; cdr3_nt: TGCAGTGCCGAACCGGGACACCAATACGAGCAGTACTTC; cdr3_aa: CSAEPGHQYEQYF
j_call: TRBJ1-1; clone_size: many; v_call: TRBV7-9; d_call: -; cdr3_nt: TGTGCCAGCAGCCCCCCCTGGACGGGACGGACTGAAGCTTTCTTT; cdr3_aa: CASSPPWTGRTEAFF
j_call: TRBJ2-3; clone_size: many; v_call: TRBV11-3; d_call: TRBD2; cdr3_nt: TGTGCCAGCAGCTGGGGACTAGCGAACACAGATACGCAGTATTTT; cdr3_aa: CASSWGLANTDTQYF
j_call: TRBJ2-5; clone_size: many; v_call: TRBV19; d_call: TRBD2; cdr3_nt: TGTGCCAGTAGTTTACTAGCGGGAGGGATCCAAGAGACCCAGTACTTC; cdr3_aa: CASSLLAGGIQETQYF
j_call: TRBJ1-1; clone_size: few; v_call: TRBV16; d_call: TRBD1; cdr3_nt: TGTGCCAGCAGCCAATCGCCAGGGGGTACCTTGAACACTGAAGCTTTCTTT; cdr3_aa: CASSQSPGGTLNTEAFF
j_call: TRBJ2-3; clone_size: many; v_call: TRBV6-2/TRBV6-3; d_call: -; cdr3_nt: TGTGCCAGCAGTTACGGGACTGTGAACACAGATACGCAGTATTTT; cdr3_aa: CASSYGTVNTDTQYF
j_call: TRBJ1-6; clone_size: many; v_call: TRBV25-1; d_call: -; cdr3_nt: TGTGCCAGCAGTGCTGGCGGCGGTAATTCACCCCTCCACTTT; cdr3_aa: CASSAGGGNSPLHF
j_call: TRBJ1-5; clone_size: -; v_call: TRBV7-8; d_call: -; cdr3_nt: TGTGCCAGCAGTTCGGACAGCTATCAGCCCCAGCATTTT; cdr3_aa: CASSSDSYQPQHF
j_call: TRBJ2-5; clone_size: many; v_call: TRBV15; d_call: -; cdr3_nt: TGTGCCACCAGCGTCCCCCCCGTCGAGACCCAGTACTTC; cdr3_aa: CATSVPPVETQYF
j_call: TRBJ2-1; clone_size: many; v_call: TRBV10-3; d_call: TRBD2; cdr3_nt: TGTGCCATCACCCCGACTAGCGGGAGGAGGAATGAGCAGTTCTTC; cdr3_aa: CAITPTSGRRNEQFF
j_call: TRBJ2-3; clone_size: many; v_call: TRBV30; d_call: -; cdr3_nt: TGTGCCTGGAGTGTATCGGGTGAGGACACAGATACGCAGTATTTT; cdr3_aa: CAWSVSGEDTDTQYF
j_call: TRBJ1-2; clone_size: many; v_call: TRBV6-5; d_call: -; cdr3_nt: TGTGCCAGCAGTCCCGGGGGTGTTTTAATCTATGGCTACACCTTC; cdr3_aa: CASSPGGVLIYGYTF
j_call: TRBJ2-7; clone_size: -; v_call: TRBV5-6; d_call: TRBD1; cdr3_nt: TGTGCCAGCAGCTCCCATGACAGGGGAATCTCCTACGAGCAGTACTTC; cdr3_aa: CASSSHDRGISYEQYF
j_call: TRBJ2-7; clone_size: large; v_call: TRBV30; d_call: TRBD1; cdr3_nt: TGTGCCTGGGCCGGGACAGAGACCCGGGAGCAGTACTTC; cdr3_aa: CAWAGTETREQYF
j_call: TRBJ2-6; clone_size: many; v_call: TRBV18; d_call: -; cdr3_nt: TGTGCCAGCTCACCCCCTTGGGATGGGGCCAACGTCCTGACTTTC; cdr3_aa: CASSPPWDGANVLTF
j_call: TRBJ2-3; clone_size: -; v_call: TRBV7-8; d_call: TRBD2; cdr3_nt: TGTGCCAGCAGCCCGAAGGGACTAGCGGTGGAGGATACGCAGTATTTT; cdr3_aa: CASSPKGLAVEDTQYF